The rows below give T cell receptor beta chains drawn from one sample of a study of blood T cell repertoires in COVID-19. Using immunoSEQ multiplex PCR, the repertoire was profiled, and TCRdb retains in-frame clones only, with some absent. This sample has over 300,000 clones; roughly 90% occur once, and the top ten carry more than 0.95%. The sample taken for sequencing was peripheral blood. These receptors were collected from a man aged 35 to 55 with acute or convalescent COVID-19. Both conserved end residues are part of each CDR3. The D gene is left open where the match is weak. The size of a clone is reported for some rows only, either as once, few or many, or as a class for expanded clones.

NA	TRBV29-1	TRBJ1-2	NA	TGCAGCGTTGTGGGCAGCTGGGGCTACACCTTC	CSVVGSWGYTF
once	TRBV5-1	TRBJ1-6	NA	TGCGCCACCCCCACGGGTTCACCCCTCCACTTT	CATPTGSPLHF
NA	TRBV29-1	TRBJ2-3	NA	TGCAGCGTTGACGGCGGGGTAAACACAGATACGCAGTATTTT	CSVDGGVNTDTQYF
NA	TRBV7-6	TRBJ2-7	TRBD1	TGTGCCAGCAGCCCGCCGACAGGGGCCCCCTACGAGCAGTACTTC	CASSPPTGAPYEQYF
NA	TRBV11-2	TRBJ2-7	NA	TGTGCCAGCAGCTTACATCCCTACGAGCAGTACTTC	CASSLHPYEQYF
NA	TRBV7-8	TRBJ2-5	NA	TGTGCCAGCAGCCCCGAGGGCCTAGCGACACAAGAGACCCAGTACTTC	CASSPEGLATQETQYF
NA	TRBV28	TRBJ1-4	NA	TGTGCCAGCAGTGCAGGGGATTCTAATGAAAAACTGTTTTTT	CASSAGDSNEKLFF
NA	TRBV5-4	TRBJ2-1	TRBD2	TGTGCCAGCAGCTTGTCCGCGGGAGTGGAGAATGAGCAGTTCTTC	CASSLSAGVENEQFF
NA	TRBV18	TRBJ1-2	NA	TGTGCCAGCTCACCTTCGGATGGCTACACCTTC	CASSPSDGYTF
NA	TRBV7-3	TRBJ2-2	NA	TGTGCCAGCAGCTTAACCCCTGTGTCCGGGGAGCTGTTTTTT	CASSLTPVSGELFF
NA	TRBV6-5	TRBJ1-5	NA	TGTGCCAGCAGTTGGACAGGCAATCAGCCCCAGCATTTT	CASSWTGNQPQHF
once	TRBV5-4	TRBJ2-7	TRBD2	TGTGCCAGCAGCTCGAGCGGGAGTGGGACCTACGAGCAGTACTTC	CASSSSGSGTYEQYF
NA	TRBV5-1	TRBJ2-5	NA	TGCGCCAGCAGCTTGGGTGGAGAAGAGACCCAGTACTTC	CASSLGGEETQYF
NA	TRBV11-3	TRBJ2-3	TRBD2	TGTGCCAGCAGTTACCTAGCGGAGGGGACTAGCACAGATACGCAGTATTTT	CASSYLAEGTSTDTQYF
NA	TRBV7-6	TRBJ2-3	TRBD2	TGTGCCAGCAGCTTAGCCGGCGGGAGGGCCACAGATACGCAGTATTTT	CASSLAGGRATDTQYF
NA	TRBV3-1/TRBV3-2	TRBJ2-1	NA	TGTGCCAGCAGCCAACTAGCAGCTGACTACTCCTACAATGAGCAGTTCTTC	CASSQLAADYSYNEQFF
NA	TRBV24-1	TRBJ2-1	NA	TGTGCCACCCAATCCTACAATGAGCAGTTCTTC	CATQSYNEQFF
NA	TRBV3-1/TRBV3-2	TRBJ2-2	NA	TGTGCCAGCAGCCATCCGGGACTTCTTGGCGCCGGGGAGCTGTTTTTT	CASSHPGLLGAGELFF
once	TRBV18	TRBJ1-5	TRBD1	TGTGCCAGCTCACCCGTCCCAGGGGGCGGTCAGCCCCAGCATTTT	CASSPVPGGGQPQHF
NA	TRBV5-8	TRBJ2-7	TRBD2	TGTGCCAGCAGCCAACTAGCGTTCCACGAGCAGTACTTC	CASSQLAFHEQYF
NA	TRBV19	TRBJ1-3	NA	TGTGCCAGTAGTCCGGCAGGGAACACCATATATTTT	CASSPAGNTIYF
NA	TRBV28	TRBJ1-5	TRBD1	TGTGCCAGCAGCCGAAACAGGGGGCAGGGGAATCAGCCCCAGCATTTT	CASSRNRGQGNQPQHF
NA	TRBV28	TRBJ2-1	NA	TGTGCCAGCAGTCCCTCCCCGGCGGCCCACAATGAGCAGTTCTTC	CASSPSPAAHNEQFF
NA	TRBV2	TRBJ1-4	TRBD1	TGTGCCAGCAGTGATGGTCGACAGGGTAATGAAAAACTGTTTTTT	CASSDGRQGNEKLFF
NA	TRBV3-1/TRBV3-2	TRBJ1-4	TRBD1	TGTGCCAGCAGCCAAGATCAGCGAGACAGGGCTGAAAAACTGTTTTTT	CASSQDQRDRAEKLFF
NA	TRBV27	TRBJ1-6	NA	TGTGCCAGCAGTTTCGTTTCGGGAGGCAATTCACCCCTCCACTTT	CASSFVSGGNSPLHF
few	TRBV2	TRBJ1-3	NA	TGTGCCAGCCGCAAGACAGCTTCTGGAAACACCATATATTTT	CASRKTASGNTIYF
NA	TRBV19	TRBJ1-5	TRBD1	TGTGCCAGTAGTATAGATCTGGGACAGGGTAGTCAGCCCCAGCATTTT	CASSIDLGQGSQPQHF
few	TRBV4-3	TRBJ2-7	TRBD1	TGCGCCAGCAGCCAAGGCCTTGGCGACAGGGCCTACGAGCAGTACTTC	CASSQGLGDRAYEQYF
once	TRBV6-1	TRBJ2-5	TRBD1	TGTGCCAGCAGTGAAGCGCCCAGGGGGGAGACCCAGTACTTC	CASSEAPRGETQYF
NA	TRBV7-3	TRBJ1-1	NA	TGTGCCAGCAGCCCGGGGGGGCTCACTGAAGCTTTCTTT	CASSPGGLTEAFF
NA	TRBV7-2	TRBJ1-2	TRBD1	TGTGCCAGCAGCTTAGTAGGGGGCGGGAATGGCTACACCTTC	CASSLVGGGNGYTF
NA	TRBV3-1/TRBV3-2	TRBJ2-3	TRBD2	TGTGCCAGCAGCCAGAGGCGGGGGAGAAGCACAGATACGCAGTATTTT	CASSQRRGRSTDTQYF
NA	TRBV5-1	TRBJ1-6	TRBD1	TGCGCCAGCAGCTTAGGACAGGGAGATTCACCCCTCCACTTT	CASSLGQGDSPLHF
NA	TRBV5-1	TRBJ1-2	TRBD1	TGCGCCTCCCGGACAGGGGGGAACTATGGCTACACCTTC	CASRTGGNYGYTF
NA	TRBV11-1	TRBJ2-7	TRBD1	TGTGCCAGCAGCTCAACTATTGGACAGGGGGTCCGGGAGCAGTACTTC	CASSSTIGQGVREQYF
NA	TRBV7-9	TRBJ2-3	NA	TGTGCCAGCAGCTTAGTAACTAGAATATTTTACGATACGCAGTATTTT	CASSLVTRIFYDTQYF